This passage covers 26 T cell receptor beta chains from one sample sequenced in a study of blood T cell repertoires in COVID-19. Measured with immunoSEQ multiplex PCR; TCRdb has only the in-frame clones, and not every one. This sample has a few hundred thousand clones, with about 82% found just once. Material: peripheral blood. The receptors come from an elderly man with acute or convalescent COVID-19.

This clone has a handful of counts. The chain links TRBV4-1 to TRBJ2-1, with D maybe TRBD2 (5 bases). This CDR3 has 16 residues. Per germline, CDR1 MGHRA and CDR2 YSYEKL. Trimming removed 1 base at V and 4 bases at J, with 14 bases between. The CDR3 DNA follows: TGCGCCAGCAGCCAAGGTCCAGCGGCAACATACAATGAGCAGTTCTTC. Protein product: CASSQGPAATYNEQFF.

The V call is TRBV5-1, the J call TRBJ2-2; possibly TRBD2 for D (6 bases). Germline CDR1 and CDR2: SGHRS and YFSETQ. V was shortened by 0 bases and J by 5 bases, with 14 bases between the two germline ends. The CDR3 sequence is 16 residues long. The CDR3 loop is CASSLDGTPHTGELFF. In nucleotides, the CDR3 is TGCGCCAGCAGCTTGGATGGGACTCCACATACCGGGGAGCTGTTTTTT.

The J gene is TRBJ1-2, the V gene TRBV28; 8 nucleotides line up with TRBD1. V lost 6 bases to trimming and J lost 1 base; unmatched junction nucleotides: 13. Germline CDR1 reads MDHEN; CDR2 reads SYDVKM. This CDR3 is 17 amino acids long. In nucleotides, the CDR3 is TGTGCCAGCAGCTGGGGGGACAGGCGAATCGTTAACTATGGCTACACCTTC. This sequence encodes CASSWGDRRIVNYGYTF.

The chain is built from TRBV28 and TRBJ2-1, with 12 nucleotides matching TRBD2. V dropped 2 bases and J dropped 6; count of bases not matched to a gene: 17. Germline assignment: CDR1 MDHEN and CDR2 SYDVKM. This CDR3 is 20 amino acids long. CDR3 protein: CASSLPGSSGRASISNEQFF. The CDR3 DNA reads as TGTGCCAGCAGTTTACCCGGGTCTAGCGGGAGGGCAAGTATAAGCAATGAGCAGTTCTTC. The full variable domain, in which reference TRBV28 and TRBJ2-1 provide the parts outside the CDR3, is DVKVTQSSRYLVKRTGEKVFLECVQDMDHENMFWYRQDPGLGLRLIYFSYDVKMKEKGDIPEGYSVSREKKERFSLILESASTNQTSMYLCASSLPGSSGRASISNEQFFGPGTRLTVL.

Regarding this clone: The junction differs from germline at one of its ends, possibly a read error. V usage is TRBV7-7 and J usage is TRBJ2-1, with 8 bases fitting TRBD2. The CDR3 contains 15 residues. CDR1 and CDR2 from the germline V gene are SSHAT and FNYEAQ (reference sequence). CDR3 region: CASSFTGGPGNEQFF. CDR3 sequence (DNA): TGTGCTAGCAGCTTCACGGGAGGGCCGGGCAATGAGCAGTTCTTC. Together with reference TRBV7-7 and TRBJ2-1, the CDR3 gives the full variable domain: GAGVSQSPRYKVTKRGQDVTLRCDPISSHATLYWYQQALGQGPEFLTYFNYEAQPDKSGLPSDRFSAERPEGSISTLTIQRTEQRDSAMYRCASSFTGGPGNEQFFGPGTRLTVL.

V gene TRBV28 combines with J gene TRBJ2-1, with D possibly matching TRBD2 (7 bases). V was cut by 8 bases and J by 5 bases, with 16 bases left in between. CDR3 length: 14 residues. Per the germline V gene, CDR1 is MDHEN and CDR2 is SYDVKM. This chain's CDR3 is CASREGGQNNEQFF. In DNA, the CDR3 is TGTGCCAGCCGCGAGGGGGGGCAGAACAATGAGCAGTTCTTC.

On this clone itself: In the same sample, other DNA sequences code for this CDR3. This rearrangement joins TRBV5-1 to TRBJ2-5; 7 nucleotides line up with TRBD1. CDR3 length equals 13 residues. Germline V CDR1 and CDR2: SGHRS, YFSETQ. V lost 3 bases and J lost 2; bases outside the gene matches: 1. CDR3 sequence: CASSSTGQETQYF. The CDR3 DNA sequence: TGCGCCAGCAGCTCGACAGGGCAAGAGACCCAGTACTTC.

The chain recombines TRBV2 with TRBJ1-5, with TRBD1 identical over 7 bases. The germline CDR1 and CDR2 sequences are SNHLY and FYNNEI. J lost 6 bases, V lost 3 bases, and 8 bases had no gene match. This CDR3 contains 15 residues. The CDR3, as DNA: TGTGCCAGCAGTGAGGGTGGAGGGGGCATTCAGCCCCAGCATTTT. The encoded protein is CASSEGGGGIQPQHF. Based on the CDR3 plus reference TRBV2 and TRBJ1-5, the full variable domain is EPEVTQTPSHQVTQMGQEVILRCVPISNHLYFYWYRQILGQKVEFLVSFYNNEISEKSEIFDDQFSVERPDGSNFTLKIRSTKLEDSAMYFCASSEGGGGIQPQHFGDGTRLSIL.

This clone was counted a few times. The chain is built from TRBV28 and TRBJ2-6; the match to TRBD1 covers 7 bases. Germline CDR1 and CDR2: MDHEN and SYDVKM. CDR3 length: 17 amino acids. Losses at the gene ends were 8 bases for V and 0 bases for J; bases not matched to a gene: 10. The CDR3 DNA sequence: TGTGCCAGCGGCAGGGCAGGGGGTTCCTCTGGGGCCAACGTCCTGACTTTC. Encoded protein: CASGRAGGSSGANVLTF.

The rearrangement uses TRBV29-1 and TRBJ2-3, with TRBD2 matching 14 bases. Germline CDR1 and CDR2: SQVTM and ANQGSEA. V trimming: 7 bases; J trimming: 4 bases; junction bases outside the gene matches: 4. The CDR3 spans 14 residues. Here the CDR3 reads CSATSGGAADTQYF. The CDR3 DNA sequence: TGCAGCGCGACTAGCGGGGGGGCGGCAGATACGCAGTATTTT.

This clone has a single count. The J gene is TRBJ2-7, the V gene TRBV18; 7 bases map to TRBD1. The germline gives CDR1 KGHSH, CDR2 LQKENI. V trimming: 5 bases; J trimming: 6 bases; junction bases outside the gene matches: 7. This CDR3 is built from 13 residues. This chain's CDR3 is CASSVGQNFEQYF. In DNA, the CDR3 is TGTGCCAGCTCAGTGGGACAGAATTTCGAGCAGTACTTC.

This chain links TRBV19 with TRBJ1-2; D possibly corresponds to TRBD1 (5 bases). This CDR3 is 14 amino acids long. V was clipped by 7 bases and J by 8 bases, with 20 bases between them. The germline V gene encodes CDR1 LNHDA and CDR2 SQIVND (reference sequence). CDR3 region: CASTTSGAGLGYTF. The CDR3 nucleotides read TGTGCCAGTACCACCTCGGGCGCAGGGCTAGGCTACACCTTC.

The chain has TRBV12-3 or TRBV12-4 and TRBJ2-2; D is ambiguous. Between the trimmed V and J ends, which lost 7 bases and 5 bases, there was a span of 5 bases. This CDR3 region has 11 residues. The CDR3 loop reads CASILTGELFF. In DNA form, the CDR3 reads TGTGCCAGCATACTAACCGGGGAGCTGTTTTTT.

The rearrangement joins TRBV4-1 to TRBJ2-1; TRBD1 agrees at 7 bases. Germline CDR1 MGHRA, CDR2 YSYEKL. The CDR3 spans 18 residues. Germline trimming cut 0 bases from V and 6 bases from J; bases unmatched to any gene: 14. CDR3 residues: CASSQDSPDRVSGNEQFF. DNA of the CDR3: TGCGCCAGCAGCCAAGATTCCCCCGACAGGGTGTCAGGCAATGAGCAGTTCTTC.

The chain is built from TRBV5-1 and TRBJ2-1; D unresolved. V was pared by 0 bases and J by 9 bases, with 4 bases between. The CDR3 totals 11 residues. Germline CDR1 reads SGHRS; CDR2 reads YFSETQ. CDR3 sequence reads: CASSLAGEQFF. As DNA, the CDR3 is TGCGCCAGCAGCTTGGCAGGTGAGCAGTTCTTC. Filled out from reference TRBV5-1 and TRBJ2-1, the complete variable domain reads KAGVTQTPRYLIKTRGQQVTLSCSPISGHRSVSWYQQTPGQGLQFLFEYFSETQRNKGNFPGRFSGRQFSNSRSEMNVSTLELGDSALYLCASSLAGEQFFGPGTRLTVL.

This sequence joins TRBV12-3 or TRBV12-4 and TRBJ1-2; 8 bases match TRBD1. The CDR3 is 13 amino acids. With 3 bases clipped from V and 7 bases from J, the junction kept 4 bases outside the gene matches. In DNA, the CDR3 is TGTGCCAGCAGTTTTCTTGGACAGGGTGGCTACACCTTC. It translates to CASSFLGQGGYTF.

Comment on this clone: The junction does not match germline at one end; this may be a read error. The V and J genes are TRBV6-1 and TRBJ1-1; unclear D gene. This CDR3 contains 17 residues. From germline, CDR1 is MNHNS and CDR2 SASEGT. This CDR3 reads CASSEARAGLPLTGAFF. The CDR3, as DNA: TGTGCCAGCAGTGAAGCTCGGGCGGGCCTCCCCCTGACTGGAGCTTTCTTT.

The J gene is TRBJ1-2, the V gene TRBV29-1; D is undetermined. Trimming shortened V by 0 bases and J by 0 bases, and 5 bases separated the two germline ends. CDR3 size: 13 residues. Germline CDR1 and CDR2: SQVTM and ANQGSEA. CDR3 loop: CSVEDTPNYGYTF. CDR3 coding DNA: TGCAGCGTTGAAGACACACCTAACTATGGCTACACCTTC.

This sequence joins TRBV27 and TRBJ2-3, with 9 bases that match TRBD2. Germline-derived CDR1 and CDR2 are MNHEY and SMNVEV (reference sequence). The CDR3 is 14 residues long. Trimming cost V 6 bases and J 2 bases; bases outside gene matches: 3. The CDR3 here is CASRTSGNTDTQYF. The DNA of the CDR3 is TGTGCCAGCAGGACTAGCGGAAACACAGATACGCAGTATTTT.

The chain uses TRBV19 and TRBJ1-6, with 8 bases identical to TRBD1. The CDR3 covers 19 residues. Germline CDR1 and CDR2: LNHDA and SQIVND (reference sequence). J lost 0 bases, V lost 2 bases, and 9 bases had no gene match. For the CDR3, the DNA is TGTGCCAGTAGTATATCGAGGACAGGGAAGAACTCCTATAATTCACCCCTCCACTTT. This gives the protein CASSISRTGKNSYNSPLHF.

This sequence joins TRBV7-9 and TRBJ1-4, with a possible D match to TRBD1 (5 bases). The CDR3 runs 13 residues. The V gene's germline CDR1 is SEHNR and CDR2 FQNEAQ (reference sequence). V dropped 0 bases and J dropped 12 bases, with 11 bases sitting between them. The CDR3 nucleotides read TGTGCCAGCAGCTTAGCGGTGGGGCCAGAACTGTTTTTT. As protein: CASSLAVGPELFF. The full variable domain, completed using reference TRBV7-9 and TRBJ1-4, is DTGVSQNPRHKITKRGQNVTFRCDPISEHNRLYWYRQTLGQGPEFLTYFQNEAQLEKSRLLSDRFSAERPKGSFSTLEIQRTEQGDSAMYLCASSLAVGPELFFGSGTQLSVL.

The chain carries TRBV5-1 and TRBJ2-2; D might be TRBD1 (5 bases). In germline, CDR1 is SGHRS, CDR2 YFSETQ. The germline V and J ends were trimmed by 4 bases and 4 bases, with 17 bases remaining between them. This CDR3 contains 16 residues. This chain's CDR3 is CASSLTSGFGTGELFF. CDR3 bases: TGCGCCAGCAGCCTGACTTCAGGGTTCGGCACCGGGGAGCTGTTTTTT. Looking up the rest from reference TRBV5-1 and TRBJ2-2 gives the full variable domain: KAGVTQTPRYLIKTRGQQVTLSCSPISGHRSVSWYQQTPGQGLQFLFEYFSETQRNKGNFPGRFSGRQFSNSRSEMNVSTLELGDSALYLCASSLTSGFGTGELFFGEGSRLTVL.

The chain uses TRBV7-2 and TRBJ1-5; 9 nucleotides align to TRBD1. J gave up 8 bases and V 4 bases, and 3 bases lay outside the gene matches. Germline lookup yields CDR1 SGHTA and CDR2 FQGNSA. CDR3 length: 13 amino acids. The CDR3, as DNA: TGTGCCAGCAGCTGGGACAGGGTGGAGCCCCAGCATTTT. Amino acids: CASSWDRVEPQHF.

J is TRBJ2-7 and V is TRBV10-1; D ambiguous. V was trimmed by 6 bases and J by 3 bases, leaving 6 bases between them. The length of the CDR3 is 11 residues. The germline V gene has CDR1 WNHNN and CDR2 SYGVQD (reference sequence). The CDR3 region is CASRRNYEQYF. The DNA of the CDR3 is TGCGCCAGCAGGCGGAACTACGAGCAGTACTTC.

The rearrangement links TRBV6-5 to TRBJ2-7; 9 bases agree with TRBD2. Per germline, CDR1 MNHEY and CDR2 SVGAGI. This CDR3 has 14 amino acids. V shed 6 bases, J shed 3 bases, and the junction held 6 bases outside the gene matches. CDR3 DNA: TGTGCCAGCAGCATTAGCGGGAGTAACTACGAGCAGTACTTC. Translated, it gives CASSISGSNYEQYF.

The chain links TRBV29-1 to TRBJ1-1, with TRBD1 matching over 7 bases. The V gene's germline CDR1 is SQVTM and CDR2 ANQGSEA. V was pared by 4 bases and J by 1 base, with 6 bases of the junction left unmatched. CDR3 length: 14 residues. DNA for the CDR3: TGCAGCGTTGGCCTACGACAGGGGAACACTGAAGCTTTCTTT. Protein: CSVGLRQGNTEAFF.